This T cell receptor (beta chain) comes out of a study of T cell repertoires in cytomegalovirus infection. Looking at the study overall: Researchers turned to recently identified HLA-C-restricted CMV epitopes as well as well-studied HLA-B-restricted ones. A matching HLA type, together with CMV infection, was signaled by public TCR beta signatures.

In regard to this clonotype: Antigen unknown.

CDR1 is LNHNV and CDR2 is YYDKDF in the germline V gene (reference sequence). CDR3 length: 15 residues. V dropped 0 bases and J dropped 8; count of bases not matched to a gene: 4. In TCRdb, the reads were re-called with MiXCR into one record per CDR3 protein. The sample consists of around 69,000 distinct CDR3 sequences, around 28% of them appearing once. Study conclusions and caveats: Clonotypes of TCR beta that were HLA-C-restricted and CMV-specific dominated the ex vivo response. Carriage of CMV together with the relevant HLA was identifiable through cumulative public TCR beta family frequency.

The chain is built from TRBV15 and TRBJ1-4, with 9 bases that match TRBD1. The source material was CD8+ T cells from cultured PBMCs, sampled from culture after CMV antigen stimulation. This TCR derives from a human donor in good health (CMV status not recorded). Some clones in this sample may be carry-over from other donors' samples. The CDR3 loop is CATSRDGQGSEKLFF. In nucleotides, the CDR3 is TGTGCCACCAGCAGAGATGGACAGGGGTCCGAAAAACTGTTTTTT.